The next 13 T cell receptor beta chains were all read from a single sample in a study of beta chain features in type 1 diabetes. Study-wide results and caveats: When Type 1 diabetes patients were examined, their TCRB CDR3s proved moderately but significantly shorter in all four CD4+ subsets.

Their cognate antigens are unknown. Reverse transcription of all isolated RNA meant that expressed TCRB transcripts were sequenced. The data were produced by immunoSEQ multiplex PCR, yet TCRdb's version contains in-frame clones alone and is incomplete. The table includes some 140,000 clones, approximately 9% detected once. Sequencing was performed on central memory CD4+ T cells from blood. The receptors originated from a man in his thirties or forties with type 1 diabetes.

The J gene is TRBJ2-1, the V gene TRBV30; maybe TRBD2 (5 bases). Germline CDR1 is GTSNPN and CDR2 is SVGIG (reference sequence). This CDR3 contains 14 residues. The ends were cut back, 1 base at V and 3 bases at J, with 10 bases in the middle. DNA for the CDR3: TGTGCCTGGAGTGAACGGGGAATCTACAATGAGCAGTTCTTC. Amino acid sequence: CAWSERGIYNEQFF. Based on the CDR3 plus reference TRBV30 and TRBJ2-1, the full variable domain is SQTIHQWPATLVQPVGSPLSLECTVEGTSNPNLYWYRQAAGRGLQLLFYSVGIGQISSEVPQNLSASRPQDRQFILSSKKLLLSDSGFYLCAWSERGIYNEQFFGPGTRLTVL.

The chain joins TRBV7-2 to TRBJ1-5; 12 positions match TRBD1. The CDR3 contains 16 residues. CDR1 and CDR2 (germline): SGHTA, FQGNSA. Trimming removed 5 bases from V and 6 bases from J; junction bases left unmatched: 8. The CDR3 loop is CASSTAGQGAGQPQHF. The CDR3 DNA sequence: TGTGCCAGCAGCACGGCGGGACAGGGGGCAGGTCAGCCCCAGCATTTT.

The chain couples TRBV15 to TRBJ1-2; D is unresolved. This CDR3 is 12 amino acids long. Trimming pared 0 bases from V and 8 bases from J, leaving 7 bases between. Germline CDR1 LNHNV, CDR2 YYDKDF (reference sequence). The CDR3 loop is CATSRDTGGYTF. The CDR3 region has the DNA TGTGCCACCAGCAGAGATACGGGGGGCTACACCTTC. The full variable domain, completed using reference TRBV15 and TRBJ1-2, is DAMVIQNPRYQVTQFGKPVTLSCSQTLNHNVMYWYQQKSSQAPKLLFHYYDKDFNNEADTPDNFQSRRPNTSFCFLDIRSPGLGDTAMYLCATSRDTGGYTFGSGTRLTVV.

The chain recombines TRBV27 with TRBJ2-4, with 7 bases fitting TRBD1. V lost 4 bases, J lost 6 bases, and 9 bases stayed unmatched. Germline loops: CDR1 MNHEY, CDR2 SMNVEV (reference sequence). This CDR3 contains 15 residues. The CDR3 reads CASSSLTGSPNIQYF. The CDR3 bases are TGTGCCAGCAGTTCCCTGACAGGGAGCCCAAACATTCAGTACTTC.

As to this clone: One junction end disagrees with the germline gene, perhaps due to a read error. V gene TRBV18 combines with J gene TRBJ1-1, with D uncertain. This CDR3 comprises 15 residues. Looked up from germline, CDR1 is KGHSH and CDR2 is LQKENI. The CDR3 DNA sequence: TGTGCCAGCTCTCCACTGATAACTGAGATGACTGAAGCTTTCTTT. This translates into CASSPLITEMTEAFF.

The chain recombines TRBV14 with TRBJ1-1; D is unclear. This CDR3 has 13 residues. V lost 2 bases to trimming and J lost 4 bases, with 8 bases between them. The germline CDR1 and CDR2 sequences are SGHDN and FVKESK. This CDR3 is CASSQTASTEAFF. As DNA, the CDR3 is TGTGCCAGCAGCCAAACAGCTTCCACTGAAGCTTTCTTT.

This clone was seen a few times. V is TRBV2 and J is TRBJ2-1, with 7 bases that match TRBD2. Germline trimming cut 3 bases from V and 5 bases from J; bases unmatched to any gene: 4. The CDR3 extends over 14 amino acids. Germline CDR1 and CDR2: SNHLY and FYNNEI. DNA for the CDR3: TGTGCCAGCAGTGAGGGAGGGATAGACAATGAGCAGTTCTTC. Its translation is CASSEGGIDNEQFF.

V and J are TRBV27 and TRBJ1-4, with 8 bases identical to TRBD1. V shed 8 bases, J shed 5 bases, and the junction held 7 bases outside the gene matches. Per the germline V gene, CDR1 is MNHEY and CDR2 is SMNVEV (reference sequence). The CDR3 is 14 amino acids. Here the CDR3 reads CASRLQGANEKLFF. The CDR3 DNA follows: TGTGCCAGCCGTCTGCAGGGGGCCAATGAAAAACTGTTTTTT. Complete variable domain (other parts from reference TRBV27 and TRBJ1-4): EAQVTQNPRYLITVTGKKLTVTCSQNMNHEYMSWYRQDPGLGLRQIYYSMNVEVTDKGDVPEGYKVSRKEKRNFPLILESPSPNQTSLYFCASRLQGANEKLFFGSGTQLSVL.

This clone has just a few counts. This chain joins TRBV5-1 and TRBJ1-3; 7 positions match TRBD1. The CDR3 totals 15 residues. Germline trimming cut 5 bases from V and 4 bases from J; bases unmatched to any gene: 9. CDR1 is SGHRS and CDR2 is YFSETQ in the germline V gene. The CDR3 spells CASRPNRGTGNTIYF. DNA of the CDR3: TGCGCCAGCAGGCCGAACAGGGGAACAGGAAACACCATATATTTT.

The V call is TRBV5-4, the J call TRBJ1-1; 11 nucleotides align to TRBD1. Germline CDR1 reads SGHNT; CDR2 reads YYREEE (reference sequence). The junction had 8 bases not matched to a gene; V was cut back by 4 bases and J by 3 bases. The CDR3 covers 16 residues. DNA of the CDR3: TGTGCCAGCAGCCCGGACAGGGGGCGTGGGTACACTGAAGCTTTCTTT. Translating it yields CASSPDRGRGYTEAFF. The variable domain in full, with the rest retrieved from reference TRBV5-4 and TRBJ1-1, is ETGVTQSPTHLIKTRGQQVTLRCSSQSGHNTVSWYQQALGQGPQFIFQYYREEENGRGNFPPRFSGLQFPNYSSELNVNALELDDSALYLCASSPDRGRGYTEAFFGQGTRLTVV.

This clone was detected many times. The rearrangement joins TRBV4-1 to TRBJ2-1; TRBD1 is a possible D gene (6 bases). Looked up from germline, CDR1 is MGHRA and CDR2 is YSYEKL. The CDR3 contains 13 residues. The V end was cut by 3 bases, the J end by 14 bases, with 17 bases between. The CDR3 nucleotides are TGCGCCAGCAGCCAGGCACAGGGATACGAGGAGTTCTTC. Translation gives CASSQAQGYEEFF.

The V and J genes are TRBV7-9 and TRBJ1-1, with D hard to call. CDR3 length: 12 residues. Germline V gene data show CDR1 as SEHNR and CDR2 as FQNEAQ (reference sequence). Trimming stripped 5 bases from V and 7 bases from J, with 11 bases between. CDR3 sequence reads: CASSREGNEAFF. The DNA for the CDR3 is TGTGCCAGCAGCCGTGAGGGAAATGAAGCTTTCTTT.

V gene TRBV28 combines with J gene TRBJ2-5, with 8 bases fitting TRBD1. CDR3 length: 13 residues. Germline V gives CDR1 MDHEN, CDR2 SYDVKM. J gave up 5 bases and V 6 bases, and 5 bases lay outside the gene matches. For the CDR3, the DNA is TGTGCCAGCAGCTGGACAGGGTATGAGACCCAGTACTTC. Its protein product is CASSWTGYETQYF.